This passage covers 12 T cell receptor beta chains from one sample sequenced in a study of long-term antiretroviral therapy in people with HIV. This was the immunoSEQ v3.0 assay at survey level. The assay was immunoSEQ multiplex PCR, and TCRdb's table has in-frame clones only and misses some. The sample lists 30,000 to 40,000 clones; about 85% were seen once. Here the sequenced sample was unsorted PBMCs, taken 1.1 years after starting antiretroviral therapy. These receptors were obtained from a young man with HIV.

The chain links TRBV5-1 to TRBJ2-1, with D perhaps TRBD1 (5 bases). Germline V CDR1 and CDR2: SGHRS, YFSETQ. V lost 0 bases and J lost 1, with 8 bases in between. CDR3 length equals 15 residues. CDR3 residues: CASSLAAGSYNEQFF. The CDR3 nucleotides read TGCGCCAGCAGCTTGGCCGCAGGGTCCTACAATGAGCAGTTCTTC.

This sequence joins TRBV27 and TRBJ1-1, with a tentative D call TRBD1 (5 bases). The length of the CDR3 is 14 residues. Per the germline V gene, CDR1 is MNHEY and CDR2 is SMNVEV (reference sequence). Between the trimmed V and J ends, which lost 2 bases and 4 bases, there was a span of 11 bases. The CDR3 DNA follows: TGTGCCAGCAGTTTACGGGGGGAGTCCACTGAAGCTTTCTTT. Its protein is CASSLRGESTEAFF.

The V and J genes are TRBV9 and TRBJ1-1, with D possibly being TRBD1 (5 bases). The germline gives CDR1 SGDLS, CDR2 YYNGEE. V was pared by 3 bases and J by 0 bases, with 12 bases between. This CDR3 region has 15 residues. Here the CDR3 DNA reads TGTGCCAGCAGCGCCTGGGGGGGTTTGAACACTGAAGCTTTCTTT. Its protein is CASSAWGGLNTEAFF.

The chain joins TRBV20-1 to TRBJ1-2, with D uncertain. Trimming stripped 3 bases from V and 3 bases from J, with 2 bases between. Germline CDR1 is DFQATT and CDR2 is SNEGSKA (reference sequence). The CDR3 runs 10 residues. CDR3 protein: CSARDYGYTF. CDR3 DNA: TGCAGTGCTAGGGACTATGGCTACACCTTC.

The rearrangement uses TRBV28 and TRBJ2-7; D may be TRBD1 or TRBD2 (5 bases each). CDR3 length: 14 residues. The germline CDR1 and CDR2 sequences are MDHEN and SYDVKM. The V gene lost 4 bases and the J gene lost 3 bases, with 13 bases spanning the gap. The CDR3 region has the DNA TGTGCCAGCAGTTACCCCGGGACCGGCTACGAGCAGTACTTC. Encoded protein: CASSYPGTGYEQYF.

The chain joins TRBV6-5 to TRBJ1-4, with TRBD1 identical over 7 bases. In germline, CDR1 is MNHEY, CDR2 SVGAGI. V was clipped by 5 bases and J by 5 bases; unmatched bases: 5. The CDR3 runs 14 residues. The CDR3 DNA is TGTGCCAGCAGTCGGGACAGAACGAATGAAAAACTGTTTTTT. As protein: CASSRDRTNEKLFF.

This chain uses TRBV30 with TRBJ2-6, with 12 bases lining up with TRBD2. CDR1 and CDR2 (germline): GTSNPN, SVGIG (reference sequence). The CDR3 consists of 17 residues. The V and J ends lost 0 bases and 2 bases, in that order; junction bases with no gene match: 2. The CDR3 coding sequence is TGTGCCTGGAGTGTGGCTAGCGGGAGGGCTGGGGCCAACGTCCTGACTTTC. It translates to CAWSVASGRAGANVLTF.

The chain recombines TRBV5-1 with TRBJ2-7; 7 bases align to TRBD2. Trimming at V came to 4 bases and at J to 3 bases, leaving 10 bases not matched to a gene. The CDR3 totals 15 residues. CDR1 and CDR2 from the germline V gene are SGHRS and YFSETQ. CDR3 protein: CASSTWGGVSYEQYF. CDR3 nucleotide sequence: TGCGCCAGCAGCACCTGGGGGGGGGTAAGCTACGAGCAGTACTTC.

The chain couples TRBV11-2 to TRBJ2-1; tentatively, D is TRBD1 (6 bases). Germline assignment: CDR1 SGHAT and CDR2 FQNNGV. Trimming pared 5 bases from V and 2 bases from J, leaving 16 bases between. The CDR3 extends over 16 amino acids. In nucleotides, the CDR3 is TGTGCCAGCAGCCACCTTGGGGGCATCACCTACAATGAGCAGTTCTTC. As protein: CASSHLGGITYNEQFF.

The rearrangement uses TRBV5-4 and TRBJ2-3; 9 bases agree with TRBD2. The V gene end was trimmed by 0 bases and the J gene end by 6 bases; junction bases not matched to a gene: 11. CDR3 length: 17 amino acids. Germline-derived CDR1 and CDR2 are SGHNT and YYREEE (reference sequence). Here the CDR3 DNA reads TGTGCCAGCAGCTTGGCTTTGACTAGCGGTTCGGGCGATACGCAGTATTTT. Its translation is CASSLALTSGSGDTQYF.

This chain joins TRBV5-1 and TRBJ2-1; no definite D call. Trimming removed 0 bases from V and 16 bases from J, with 11 bases in between. The CDR3 loop spans 11 amino acids. Germline CDR1 is SGHRS and CDR2 is YFSETQ. This CDR3 is CASSLDTHRFF. The CDR3 bases are TGCGCCAGCAGCTTGGACACACACCGCTTCTTC. The full variable domain, in which reference TRBV5-1 and TRBJ2-1 provide the parts outside the CDR3, is KAGVTQTPRYLIKTRGQQVTLSCSPISGHRSVSWYQQTPGQGLQFLFEYFSETQRNKGNFPGRFSGRQFSNSRSEMNVSTLELGDSALYLCASSLDTHRFFGPGTRLTVL.

This chain links TRBV7-2 with TRBJ1-5; 8 positions match TRBD1. J lost 2 bases, V lost 0 bases, and 0 bases had no gene match. Germline assignment: CDR1 SGHTA and CDR2 FQGNSA. CDR3 length: 15 amino acids. The CDR3 sequence is CASSLAGQGNQPQHF. CDR3 DNA: TGTGCCAGCAGCTTAGCGGGACAGGGCAATCAGCCCCAGCATTTT.